This entry lists 8 T cell receptor beta chains sequenced from one sample in a study of shared clonotypes between healthy human individuals. TCRdb's copy holds only in-frame clones and misses some; the assay was immunoSEQ multiplex PCR. The data show fewer than 130,000 clones, 67% seen once. Sequenced sample: memory CD8+ T cells sorted from blood. The subset here: CD45RO+ cells pooled with CCR7-negative TemRA cells. The receptors derive from a woman aged 25 to 39 in good health.

In its sample, this clone was seen a few times. V and J are TRBV18 and TRBJ1-1; D not certain. V was trimmed by 2 bases and J by 6 bases, leaving 13 bases between them. This CDR3 is 14 amino acids long. Germline values: CDR1 KGHSH, CDR2 LQKENI. The CDR3 sequence: CASSPSAHTAEAFF. DNA of the CDR3: TGTGCCAGCTCACCATCTGCCCATACGGCTGAAGCTTTCTTT.

This sequence joins TRBV11-2 and TRBJ1-2; 7 bases line up with TRBD1. This CDR3 has 13 amino acids. The V and J ends lost 3 bases and 3 bases, in that order; junction bases with no gene match: 1. CDR1 and CDR2 (germline): SGHAT, FQNNGV. The DNA for the CDR3 is TGTGCCAGCAGCTTGGGGACAGACTATGGCTACACCTTC. It translates to CASSLGTDYGYTF.

The V call is TRBV9, the J call TRBJ1-1; D perhaps matches TRBD1 (5 bases). Per germline, CDR1 SGDLS and CDR2 YYNGEE. V dropped 3 bases and J dropped 2 bases, with 14 bases sitting between them. This CDR3 contains 15 residues. In DNA form, the CDR3 reads TGTGCCAGCAGCGCCTATGGTGGGGGTAACACTGAAGCTTTCTTT. Residues: CASSAYGGGNTEAFF.

The chain combines TRBV27 with TRBJ1-1; the D gene is possibly TRBD1 (5 bases). Germline-derived CDR1 and CDR2 are MNHEY and SMNVEV (reference sequence). The V end lost 3 bases, the J end lost 2 bases, and 10 bases lay between the germline ends. The CDR3 loop spans 14 amino acids. CDR3 region: CASSFKGTNTEAFF. In DNA, the CDR3 is TGTGCCAGCAGTTTTAAGGGGACTAACACTGAAGCTTTCTTT.

The CDR3 coding sequence is TGTGCCAGCAGCCATACCCAGGGGACTAATGAAAAACTGTTTTTT. Translation: CASSHTQGTNEKLFF. V gene TRBV14 combines with J gene TRBJ1-4; D is possibly TRBD1 (6 bases). The CDR3 has 15 amino acids. Germline CDR1 is SGHDN and CDR2 is FVKESK. V was pared by 3 bases and J by 2 bases, with 10 bases between.

The chain employs TRBV27 and TRBJ2-3, with 8 bases that match TRBD2. Germline V gene sequence: CDR1 MNHEY, CDR2 SMNVEV (reference sequence). This CDR3 is 13 amino acids long. V gave up 6 bases and J gave up 5 bases; unmatched junction bases: 4. Written as DNA, the CDR3 is TGTGCCAGCAGGTTTGCGGGAGGAGATACGCAGTATTTT. Translated, it gives CASRFAGGDTQYF.

Many counts were recorded for this clone. This sample also contains other DNA sequences that code for the same CDR3. CDR3 loop: CASRQGNTEAFF. As DNA, the CDR3 is TGCGCCAGCCGACAGGGGAACACTGAAGCTTTCTTT. V usage is TRBV5-1 and J usage is TRBJ1-1; 7 bases line up with TRBD1. The V and J ends lost 7 bases and 1 base, in that order; junction bases with no gene match: 1. Germline loops: CDR1 SGHRS, CDR2 YFSETQ. CDR3 length: 12 amino acids. Full variable domain (remainder filled in from reference TRBV5-1 and TRBJ1-1): KAGVTQTPRYLIKTRGQQVTLSCSPISGHRSVSWYQQTPGQGLQFLFEYFSETQRNKGNFPGRFSGRQFSNSRSEMNVSTLELGDSALYLCASRQGNTEAFFGQGTRLTVV.

The genes are TRBV6-5 and TRBJ2-3; D is unclear. The germline V and J ends were trimmed by 1 base and 0 bases, with 5 bases remaining between them. The CDR3 sequence is 14 residues long. CDR1 is MNHEY, CDR2 SVGAGI, per germline. In DNA form, the CDR3 reads TGTGCCAGCAGTTACTATCCTAGCACAGATACGCAGTATTTT. Protein product: CASSYYPSTDTQYF.